Here is one T cell receptor beta chain with its context. This clone has just one count. The antigen this receptor binds is unknown. It has no much larger one-base neighbor in the sample; base qualities were not kept. Using the deep immunoSEQ assay, multiplex PCR amplified TCR CDR3 regions from genomic DNA. Extracted genomic DNA from each cell subset was distributed evenly across all wells of several immunoSEQ 96-well plates, and each plate was treated as a replicate. For sorted subsets, 200 to 250 ng of genomic DNA, equivalent to 25,000 to 35,000 T cell genomes, went into each replicate PCR. Purified libraries were quantified with a Qubit 3.0 fluorometer, sized on a Bioanalyzer 2100, and re-quantified with the KAPA Library Quantification kit. Each immunoSEQ 96-well plate was sequenced on its own single-read 150-cycle Illumina NextSeq 550 flow cell. The source study handled its data this way. Because only junctional sequences without quality scores were contained in the immunoSEQ output, filtering matching that applied to full-length reads could not be performed. To assign V/J genes and CDR3, sequences were annotated against IMGT germline references using PyIR, a Python wrapper for IgBLAST v1.9. Reads with weak V/J assignments (E-value above 1e-6), missing CDR3, stop codons, out-of-frame junctions, or ambiguous translated residues were removed. V3J clonotypes were defined by identical inferred V gene, J gene, and CDR3 amino acid sequence. The percentage overlap between two repertoires was calculated by dividing the number of shared unique clonotypes by the size of the smaller repertoire. Richness of each repertoire was evaluated using RTK rarefaction, the Chao1 estimator, and Recon v2.1 estimates of unobserved clonotypes. Generation probabilities for all TCRbeta clonotypes obtained by the gDNA method from a handful of donors were computed using OLGA. This immuneACCESS table, as held by TCRdb, lists in-frame sequences with V and J called but not all clones. Of the missing ones, under half trace to an unresolved V gene in checked studies; the others have no known cause. The V and J calls and clone size were taken over from that table, and D and trimming were inferred from the DNA. Recorded for this sample are some 900,000 clones; approximately 76% of them occurred a single time. The ten largest account for approximately 1.5% of the sample.

The data were taken from a study of shared clonotypes between healthy human individuals (TCRdb year 2020). For context, the study as a whole: The cohort included three men and two women between 18 and 49 years of age. Between about 0.9 and 9 billion PBMCs per donor were obtained by leukapheresis. The study deeply sequenced blood TCR repertoires of about 5 healthy adults to estimate repertoire size and the extent of clonotype sharing between individuals. Libraries were prepared and TCR repertoires were sequenced by different laboratories using diverse techniques, in order to increase sequencing depth and limit assay-specific biases. For each donor, CD4 naive and CD4 memory were each given three plates, CD8 naive was given two plates, and CD8 memory was given one plate. The study at large found these results: Clonotypes shared by all four sorted-subset donors showed higher generation probabilities than non-shared clonotypes. Incomplete sequencing was indicated by rarefaction of sorted-subset datasets, despite the large sequencing depth. Sampling was restricted to blood, and TCR repertoires in tissue are likely to differ from TCR repertoires in blood. Sharing across a handful of donors was observed for roughly 5% of naive CD4, less than 4% of naive CD8, 2% to 2.5% of memory CD4, and over 0.3% of memory CD8 clonotypes. Naive subsets generally had larger estimated clonotype richness than memory subsets. The genetic and exposure-history diversity represented was limited by the small number of donors. Pairwise subsampling led to the expectation that sequencing depth would affect the degree of clonotype sharing among donors.

Trimming takes 4 bases from V and 8 bases from J, and the germline ends sit 14 bases apart. CDR3 length: 14 amino acids, cysteine to phenylalanine. Only CDR3 DNA remains: 42 bases, in frame from the first base. From the germline V gene, CDR1 is MNHNS and CDR2 is SASEGT. Donors were healthy HIV-negative adults with no recently reported acute infections or vaccinations. Every donor was a Caucasian adult living in Nashville, Tennessee, USA. CD4+ T cells were enriched through magnetic negative selection, after which naive cells were positively selected on CD45RA and the remaining negative fraction served as the memory subset. After blood collection by leukapheresis, PBMCs were isolated using Ficoll-Histopaque density gradient centrifugation and then cryopreserved in the vapor phase of liquid nitrogen. Analytical flow cytometry was used to check the purity and quantity of every magnetically sorted T cell population. Each sorted fraction had its genomic DNA isolated and then quantified by UV absorbance on a Nanodrop 2000c.

Sequenced sample: memory CD4+ T cells sorted from blood. The sample's cell subset or site, from its label and the paper: CD45RA-negative fraction. The chain links TRBV6-1 with TRBJ2-2, with TRBD2 perhaps the D gene, on 6 matching bases. This TCR was recovered from a man between 18 and 29 years old in good health. Read as DNA, the sequence is TGTGCCAGCAGTGTCGGGACTCCCGTAGGGGAGCTGTTTTTT. The translation is CASSVGTPVGELFF.